One T cell receptor (beta chain) is described in this entry. Assay: immunoSEQ multiplex PCR; the TCRdb copy retains only in-frame clones and omits some. Of 60,000 to 80,000 clones listed, about 88% are singletons. This sample was included in a study of control samples from healthy donors and cancer patients. CDR1 is GTSNPN and CDR2 is SVGIG in the germline V gene (reference sequence). V was pared by 0 bases and J by 1 base, with 2 bases of the junction left unmatched. The CDR3 is made up of 14 amino acids. The specimen was blood. This clonotype was obtained from a woman aged 45-59 years in good health. The V call is TRBV30, the J call TRBJ2-5; 7 nucleotides line up with TRBD2. In DNA, the CDR3 is TGTGCCTGGAGTGTACTAGCGACCCAAGAGACCCAGTACTTC. It is translated as CAWSVLATQETQYF.